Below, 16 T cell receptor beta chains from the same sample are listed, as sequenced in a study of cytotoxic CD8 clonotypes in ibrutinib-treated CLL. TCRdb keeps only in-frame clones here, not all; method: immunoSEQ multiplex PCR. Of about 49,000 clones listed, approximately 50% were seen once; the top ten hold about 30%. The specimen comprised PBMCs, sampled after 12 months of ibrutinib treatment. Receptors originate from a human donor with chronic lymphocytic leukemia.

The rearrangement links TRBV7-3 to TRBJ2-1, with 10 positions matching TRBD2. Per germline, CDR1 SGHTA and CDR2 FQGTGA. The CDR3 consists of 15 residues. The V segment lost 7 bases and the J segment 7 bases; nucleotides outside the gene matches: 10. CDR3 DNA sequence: TGTGCCAGCACCCCGGTCGGTAGCGGGAGGAATGAGCAGTTCTTC. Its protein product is CASTPVGSGRNEQFF.

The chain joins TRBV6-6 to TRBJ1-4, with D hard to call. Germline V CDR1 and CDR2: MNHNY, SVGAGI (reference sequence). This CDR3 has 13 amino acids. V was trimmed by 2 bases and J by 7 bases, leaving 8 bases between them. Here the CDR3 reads CASSYREGEKLFF. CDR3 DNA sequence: TGTGCCAGCAGTTACAGGGAGGGTGAAAAACTGTTTTTT.

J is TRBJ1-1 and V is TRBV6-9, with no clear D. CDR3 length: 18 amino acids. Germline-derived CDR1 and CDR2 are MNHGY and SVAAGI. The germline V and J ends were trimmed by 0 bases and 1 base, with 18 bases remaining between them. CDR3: CASSYSGFKGEGNTEAFF. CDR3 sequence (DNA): TGTGCCAGCAGTTATTCGGGGTTCAAGGGAGAGGGGAACACTGAAGCTTTCTTT.

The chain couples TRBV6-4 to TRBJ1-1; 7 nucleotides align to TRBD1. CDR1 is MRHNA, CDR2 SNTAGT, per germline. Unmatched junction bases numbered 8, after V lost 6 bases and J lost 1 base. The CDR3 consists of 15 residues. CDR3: CASREFGTANTEAFF. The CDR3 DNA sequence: TGTGCCAGCAGAGAATTCGGGACAGCGAACACTGAAGCTTTCTTT.

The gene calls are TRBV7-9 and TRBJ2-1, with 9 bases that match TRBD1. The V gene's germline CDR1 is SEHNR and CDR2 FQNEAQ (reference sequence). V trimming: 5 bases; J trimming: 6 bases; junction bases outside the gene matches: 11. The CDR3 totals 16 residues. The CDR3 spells CASSVTGTGRFNEQFF. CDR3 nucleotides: TGTGCCAGCAGCGTCACCGGGACAGGGAGGTTCAATGAGCAGTTCTTC.

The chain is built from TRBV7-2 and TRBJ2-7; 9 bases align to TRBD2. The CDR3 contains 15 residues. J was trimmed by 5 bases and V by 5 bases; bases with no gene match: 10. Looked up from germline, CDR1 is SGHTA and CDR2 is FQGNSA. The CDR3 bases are TGTGCCAGCAGCCGTGATAGCGGGAGCATTGACGAGCAGTACTTC. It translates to CASSRDSGSIDEQYF.

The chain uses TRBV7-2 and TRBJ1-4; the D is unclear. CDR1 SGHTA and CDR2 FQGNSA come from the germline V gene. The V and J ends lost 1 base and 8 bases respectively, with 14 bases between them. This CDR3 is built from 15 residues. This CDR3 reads CASSLDGGDWEKLFF. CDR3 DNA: TGTGCCAGCAGCTTAGATGGAGGCGACTGGGAAAAACTGTTTTTT.

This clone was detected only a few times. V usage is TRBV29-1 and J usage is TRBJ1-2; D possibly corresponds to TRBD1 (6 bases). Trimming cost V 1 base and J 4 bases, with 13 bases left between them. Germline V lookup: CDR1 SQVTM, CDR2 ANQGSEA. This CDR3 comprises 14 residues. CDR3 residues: CSVEGVRGSYGYTF. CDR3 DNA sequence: TGCAGCGTTGAAGGTGTCAGGGGCTCCTATGGCTACACCTTC. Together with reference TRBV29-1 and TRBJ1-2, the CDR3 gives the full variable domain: SAVISQKPSRDICQRGTSLTIQCQVDSQVTMMFWYRQQPGQSLTLIATANQGSEATYESGFVIDKFPISRPNLTFSTLTVSNMSPEDSSIYLCSVEGVRGSYGYTFGSGTRLTVV.

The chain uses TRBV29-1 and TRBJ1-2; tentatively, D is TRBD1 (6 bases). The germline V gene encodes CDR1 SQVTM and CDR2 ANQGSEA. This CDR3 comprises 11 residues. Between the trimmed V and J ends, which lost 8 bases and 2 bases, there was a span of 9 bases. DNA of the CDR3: TGCAGCTACACAGGGAACTATGGCTACACCTTC. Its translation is CSYTGNYGYTF.

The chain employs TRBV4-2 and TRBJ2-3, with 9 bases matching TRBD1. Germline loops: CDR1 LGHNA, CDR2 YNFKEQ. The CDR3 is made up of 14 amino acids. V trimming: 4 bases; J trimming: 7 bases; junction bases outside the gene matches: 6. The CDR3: CASSPQGAVNTQYF. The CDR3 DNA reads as TGTGCCAGCAGCCCACAGGGGGCGGTAAATACGCAGTATTTT.

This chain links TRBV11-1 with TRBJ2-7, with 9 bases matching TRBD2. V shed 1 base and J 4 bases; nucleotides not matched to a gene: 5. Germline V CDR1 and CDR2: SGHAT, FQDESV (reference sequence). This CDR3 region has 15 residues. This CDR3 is CASSLVAGVRYEQYF. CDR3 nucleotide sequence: TGTGCCAGCAGCTTAGTAGCGGGAGTACGGTACGAGCAGTACTTC.

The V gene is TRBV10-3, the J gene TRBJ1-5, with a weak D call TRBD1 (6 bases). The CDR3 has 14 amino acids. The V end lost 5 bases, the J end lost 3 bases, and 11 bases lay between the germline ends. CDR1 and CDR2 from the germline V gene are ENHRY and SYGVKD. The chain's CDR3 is CAISSDSTNQPQHF. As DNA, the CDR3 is TGTGCCATCAGTTCGGACAGTACCAATCAGCCCCAGCATTTT.

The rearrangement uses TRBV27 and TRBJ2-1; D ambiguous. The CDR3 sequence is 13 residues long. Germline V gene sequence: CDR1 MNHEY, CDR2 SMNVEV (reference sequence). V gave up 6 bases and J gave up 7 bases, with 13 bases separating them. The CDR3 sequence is CASSPDVVNEQFF. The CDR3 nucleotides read TGTGCCAGCAGCCCAGATGTTGTGAATGAGCAGTTCTTC.

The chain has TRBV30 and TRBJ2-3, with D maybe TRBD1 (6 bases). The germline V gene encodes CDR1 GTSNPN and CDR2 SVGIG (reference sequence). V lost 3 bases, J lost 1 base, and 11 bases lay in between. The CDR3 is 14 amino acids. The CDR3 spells CAWRWDTRTDTQYF. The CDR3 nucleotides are TGTGCCTGGAGGTGGGACACCCGCACAGATACGCAGTATTTT.

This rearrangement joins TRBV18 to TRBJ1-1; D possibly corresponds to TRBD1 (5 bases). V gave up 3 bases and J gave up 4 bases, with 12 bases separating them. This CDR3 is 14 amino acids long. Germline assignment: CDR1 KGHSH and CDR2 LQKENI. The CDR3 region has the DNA TGTGCCAGCTCACCGGGGGGAGCGGGCACTGAAGCTTTCTTT. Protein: CASSPGGAGTEAFF.

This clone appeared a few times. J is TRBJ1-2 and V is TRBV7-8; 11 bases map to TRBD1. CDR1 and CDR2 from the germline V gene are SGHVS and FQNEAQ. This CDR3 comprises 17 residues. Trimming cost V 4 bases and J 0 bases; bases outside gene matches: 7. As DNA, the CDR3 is TGTGCCAGCAGCTCAGGGACAGGGGGTGGACCTAACTATGGCTACACCTTC. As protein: CASSSGTGGGPNYGYTF. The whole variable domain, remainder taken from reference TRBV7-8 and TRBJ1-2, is GAGVSQSPRYKVAKRGQDVALRCDPISGHVSLFWYQQALGQGPEFLTYFQNEAQLDKSGLPSDRFFAERPEGSVSTLKIQRTQQEDSAVYLCASSSGTGGGPNYGYTFGSGTRLTVV.